The 4 T cell receptor beta chains in this list originate from one sample, sequenced in a study of beta chain features in type 1 diabetes (dated by TCRdb to the late 2010s). The library relied on the immunoSEQ multiplex PCR assay. The High Capacity cDNA Reverse Transcription Kit was used to reverse transcribe all of the isolated RNA, meaning that expressed TCRB transcripts were what got sequenced. Entries here come from immuneACCESS through TCRdb and include only in-frame sequences with V and J called. Some clones fail to appear in such tables; in the studies checked, an unresolved V gene covers under half of the shortfall, and the cause of the remainder is unknown. This sample comprises 810,000 or so clones, around a sixth of them detected only once. The ten largest account for roughly 0.025% of the sample. The source material was naive CD4+ T cells from blood. The sample's cell subset or site label is to be understood as: true naive CD4+ T cells. All receptors derive from a young woman in good health.

The chain employs TRBV11-1 and TRBJ2-1; D is unresolved. The CDR3 extends over 11 amino acids. CDR1 and CDR2 from the germline V gene are SGHAT and FQDESV (reference sequence). V lost 2 bases, J lost 8 bases, and 4 bases lay in between. As DNA, the CDR3 is TGTGCCAGCAGCTTACGGTATGAGCAGTTCTTC. Residues: CASSLRYEQFF.

The chain employs TRBV6-6 and TRBJ2-1; 7 bases are shared with TRBD2. The trim removed 2 bases at V and 5 bases at J, leaving 3 bases unmatched. Germline CDR1 reads MNHNY; CDR2 reads SVGAGI (reference sequence). The length of the CDR3 is 14 residues. CDR3 sequence reads: CASSYVGGDNEQFF. The CDR3 bases are TGTGCCAGCAGTTACGTGGGAGGGGACAATGAGCAGTTCTTC.

The chain joins TRBV28 to TRBJ2-3, with D unresolved. Germline lookup yields CDR1 MDHEN and CDR2 SYDVKM. The CDR3 has 11 amino acids. V shed 9 bases and J shed 3 bases, with 7 bases lying between them. Written as DNA, the CDR3 is TGTGCCAGATGGAAAACAGATACGCAGTATTTT. This codes for CARWKTDTQYF. The whole variable domain, remainder taken from reference TRBV28 and TRBJ2-3, is DVKVTQSSRYLVKRTGEKVFLECVQDMDHENMFWYRQDPGLGLRLIYFSYDVKMKEKGDIPEGYSVSREKKERFSLILESASTNQTSMYLCARWKTDTQYFGPGTRLTVL.

This clone turned up a few times. J is TRBJ2-3 and V is TRBV7-2; 7 bases map to TRBD2. Trimming removed 0 bases from V and 3 bases from J; junction bases left unmatched: 0. From germline, CDR1 is SGHTA and CDR2 FQGNSA. This CDR3 is 14 amino acids long. Written as DNA, the CDR3 is TGTGCCAGCAGCTTAGCGCGGGAGACAGATACGCAGTATTTT. This gives the protein CASSLARETDTQYF. Variable domain in full (rest from reference TRBV7-2 and TRBJ2-3): GAGVSQSPSNKVTEKGKDVELRCDPISGHTALYWYRQSLGQGLEFLIYFQGNSAPDKSGLPSDRFSAERTGGSVSTLTIQRTQQEDSAVYLCASSLARETDTQYFGPGTRLTVL.